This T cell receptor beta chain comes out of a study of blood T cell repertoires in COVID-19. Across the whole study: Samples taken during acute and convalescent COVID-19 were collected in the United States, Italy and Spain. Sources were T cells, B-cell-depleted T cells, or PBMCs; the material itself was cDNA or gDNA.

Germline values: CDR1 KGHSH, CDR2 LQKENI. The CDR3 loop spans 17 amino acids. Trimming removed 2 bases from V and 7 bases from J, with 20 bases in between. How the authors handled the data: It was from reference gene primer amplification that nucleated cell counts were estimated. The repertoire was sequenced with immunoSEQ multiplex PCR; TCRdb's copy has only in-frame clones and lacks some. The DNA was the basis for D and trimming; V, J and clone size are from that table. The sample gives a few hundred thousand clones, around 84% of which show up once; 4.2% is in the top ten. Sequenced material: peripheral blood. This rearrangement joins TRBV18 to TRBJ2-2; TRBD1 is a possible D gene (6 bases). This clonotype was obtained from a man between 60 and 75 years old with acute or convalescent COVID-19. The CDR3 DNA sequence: TGTGCCAGCTCACCATATCAGCAACAGGGATTTGACGGGGAGCTGTTTTTT. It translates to CASSPYQQQGFDGELFF.